A single sample is the source of the 7 T cell receptor beta chains below, sequenced in a study of OX40 agonist ivuxolimab in advanced cancers. Produced via immunoSEQ multiplex PCR; TCRdb's table is partial and in-frame only. The sample consists of over 60,000 clones, 70% to 90% of them appearing once. Sequenced here: CD4+ or CD8+ T cells sorted from blood, sampled in a trial of the OX40 agonist ivuxolimab. These receptors came from an adult with an advanced solid tumor such as melanoma, head and neck, liver or kidney cancer.

V usage is TRBV5-1 and J usage is TRBJ1-2; D ambiguous. V dropped 6 bases and J dropped 0 bases, with 12 bases sitting between them. CDR1 and CDR2 (germline): SGHRS, YFSETQ. This CDR3 region has 14 residues. The DNA for the CDR3 is TGCGCCAGCAAGGCAGCAACCTCTAACTATGGCTACACCTTC. This encodes CASKAATSNYGYTF.

The V and J genes are TRBV30 and TRBJ1-2; D unresolved. Looked up from germline, CDR1 is GTSNPN and CDR2 is SVGIG (reference sequence). Trimming cost V 2 bases and J 0 bases, with 7 bases left between them. The CDR3 is 13 residues long. The CDR3 sequence: CAWSKGSNYGYTF. CDR3 coding DNA: TGTGCCTGGAGTAAGGGCTCTAACTATGGCTACACCTTC.

This clone showed up just once. CDR3 DNA sequence: TGTGCCAGCAGCGTAGCTGGAGCCGGAACGGGAGGATCCTACAATGAGCAGTTCTTC. Translated, it gives CASSVAGAGTGGSYNEQFF. The chain carries TRBV9 and TRBJ2-1, with TRBD2 matching 7 bases. Trimming took 0 bases from V and 1 from J; bases not matched to a gene: 13. Germline CDR1 reads SGDLS; CDR2 reads YYNGEE. There are 19 residues in the CDR3. Filled out from reference TRBV9 and TRBJ2-1, the complete variable domain reads DSGVTQTPKHLITATGQRVTLRCSPRSGDLSVYWYQQSLDQGLQFLIQYYNGEERAKGNILERFSAQQFPDLHSELNLSSLELGDSALYFCASSVAGAGTGGSYNEQFFGPGTRLTVL.

The CDR3 loop is CATSRTQGSGANVLTF. CDR3 bases: TGTGCCACCAGCAGGACGCAGGGCTCTGGGGCCAACGTCCTGACTTTC. The gene calls are TRBV15 and TRBJ2-6; possibly TRBD1 for D (5 bases). This CDR3 has 16 residues. The germline V and J ends were trimmed by 3 bases and 0 bases, with 9 bases remaining between them. Germline CDR1 reads LNHNV; CDR2 reads YYDKDF (reference sequence).

This chain joins TRBV18 and TRBJ1-4; 7 nucleotides agree with TRBD1. This CDR3 comprises 16 residues. CDR1 and CDR2 from the germline V gene are KGHSH and LQKENI. V lost 3 bases and J lost 7; bases outside the gene matches: 11. The CDR3: CASSPFEGASGEKLFF. DNA of the CDR3: TGTGCCAGCTCACCCTTCGAGGGGGCGAGTGGTGAAAAACTGTTTTTT.

The chain uses TRBV6-5 and TRBJ2-2, with TRBD2 identical over 7 bases. Germline CDR1 reads MNHEY; CDR2 reads SVGAGI. There are 15 residues in the CDR3. J was trimmed by 4 bases and V by 6 bases; bases with no gene match: 8. The CDR3 sequence: CASRGGLRLTGELFF. In DNA form, the CDR3 reads TGTGCCAGCAGGGGGGGACTACGTCTCACCGGGGAGCTGTTTTTT.

The V and J genes are TRBV7-3 and TRBJ1-1; D not resolved. V dropped 1 base and J dropped 3 bases, with 6 bases sitting between them. The length of the CDR3 is 13 residues. The germline V gene encodes CDR1 SGHTA and CDR2 FQGTGA. CDR3 sequence: CASSLRADTEAFF. The CDR3 DNA follows: TGTGCCAGCAGCTTAAGGGCAGACACTGAAGCTTTCTTT.